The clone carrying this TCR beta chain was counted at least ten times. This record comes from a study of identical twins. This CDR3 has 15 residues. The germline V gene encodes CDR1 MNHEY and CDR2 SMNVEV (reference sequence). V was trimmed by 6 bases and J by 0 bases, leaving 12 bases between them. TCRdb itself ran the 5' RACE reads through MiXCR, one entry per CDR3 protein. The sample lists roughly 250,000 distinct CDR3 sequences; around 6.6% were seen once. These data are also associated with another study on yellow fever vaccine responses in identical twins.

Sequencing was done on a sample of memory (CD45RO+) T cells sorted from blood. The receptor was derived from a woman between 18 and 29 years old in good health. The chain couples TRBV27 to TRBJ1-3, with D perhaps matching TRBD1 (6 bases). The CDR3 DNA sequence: TGTGCCAGCAGACCCAGGGGTTCCTCTGGAAACACCATATATTTT. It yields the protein CASRPRGSSGNTIYF.